Listed here are 27 T cell receptor beta chains from one sample, sequenced in a study of blood T cell repertoires in COVID-19. The table came from immunoSEQ multiplex PCR; TCRdb's copy has only in-frame clones and leaves some out. The table lists about 270,000 clones, approximately 88% of them singletons. The sample taken for sequencing was PBMCs or T cells enriched from blood (not recorded which). These receptors were collected from a woman aged 40 to 49 with acute COVID-19.

The chain recombines TRBV12-3 or TRBV12-4 with TRBJ1-1, with D maybe TRBD1 (5 bases). V lost 5 bases and J lost 5, with 9 bases in between. The CDR3 sequence is 12 residues long. CDR3 bases: TGTGCCAGCAGTCACCCAGGGACTGAAGCTTTCTTT. This translates into CASSHPGTEAFF.

Here the CDR3 DNA reads TGTGCCAGCAGCGCGGGACAGGGGGACAAATCAGATAGCAATCAGCCCCAGCATTTT. It is translated as CASSAGQGDKSDSNQPQHF. This chain joins TRBV9 and TRBJ1-5, with TRBD1 matching over 11 bases. J gave up 0 bases and V 3 bases, and 11 bases lay outside the gene matches. The germline gives CDR1 SGDLS, CDR2 YYNGEE. This CDR3 region has 19 residues.

V usage is TRBV6-5 and J usage is TRBJ1-2, with D perhaps matching TRBD1 (6 bases). The CDR3 consists of 15 residues. V was shortened by 4 bases and J by 4 bases, with 16 bases between the two germline ends. Germline V gene sequence: CDR1 MNHEY, CDR2 SVGAGI. The CDR3 here is CASSSPGQLPYGYTF. In nucleotides, the CDR3 is TGTGCCAGCAGTTCCCCCGGACAGCTACCCTATGGCTACACCTTC.

V gene TRBV5-1 combines with J gene TRBJ2-3; D is possibly TRBD1 (6 bases). The germline gives CDR1 SGHRS, CDR2 YFSETQ. Trimming shortened V by 0 bases and J by 1 base, and 12 bases separated the two germline ends. There are 16 residues in the CDR3. CDR3 residues: CASSLVRAGGTDTQYF. The CDR3 DNA reads TGCGCCAGCAGCTTGGTCCGGGCAGGGGGCACAGATACGCAGTATTTT.

J is TRBJ1-5 and V is TRBV24-1; tentative D call: TRBD1 (6 bases). Germline V gene lookup returns CDR1 KGHDR and CDR2 SFDVKD. Trimming stripped 4 bases from V and 6 bases from J, with 15 bases between. The CDR3 length is 15 residues. CDR3 amino acids: CATSEHTDSFQPQHF. The DNA of the CDR3 is TGTGCCACCAGTGAACATACGGACAGTTTTCAGCCCCAGCATTTT.

The J gene is TRBJ2-2, the V gene TRBV7-9, with TRBD2 matching over 9 bases. The CDR3 extends over 15 amino acids. Germline values: CDR1 SEHNR, CDR2 FQNEAQ (reference sequence). V shed 3 bases and J 4 bases; nucleotides not matched to a gene: 3. The CDR3 DNA sequence: TGTGCCAGCAGCTTCCCAGCGGGAGGCACCGGGGAGCTGTTTTTT. Translating gives CASSFPAGGTGELFF.

V usage is TRBV11-2 and J usage is TRBJ2-7, with D perhaps TRBD1 (5 bases). Germline V lookup: CDR1 SGHAT, CDR2 FQNNGV. The CDR3 runs to 17 residues. Trimming pared 1 base from V and 3 bases from J, leaving 19 bases between. The CDR3 is CASSLALTVGQGYEQYF. CDR3 bases: TGTGCCAGCAGCTTAGCCCTGACGGTGGGGCAGGGCTACGAGCAGTACTTC.

The V call is TRBV6-5, the J call TRBJ1-1; possibly TRBD1 for D (5 bases). From germline, CDR1 is MNHEY and CDR2 SVGAGI. The CDR3 covers 13 residues. V lost 6 bases to trimming and J lost 1 base, with 9 bases between them. The CDR3 nucleotides are TGTGCCAGCAGATATACAGGGAACACTGAAGCTTTCTTT. It codes for CASRYTGNTEAFF.

The chain employs TRBV28 and TRBJ2-1, with 9 bases fitting TRBD2. Germline CDR1 is MDHEN and CDR2 is SYDVKM. The CDR3 is 17 residues long. The ends lost 3 bases at V and 4 bases at J; junction bases unmatched: 10. The chain's CDR3 is CASSFLSSGRLYNEQFF. DNA of the CDR3: TGTGCCAGCAGTTTCCTCTCCAGCGGGAGGCTTTACAATGAGCAGTTCTTC.

The CDR3 here is CASSPRAAEIYSNQPQHF. The CDR3 bases are TGTGCCAGCAGCCCGCGGGCCGCTGAGATTTATAGCAATCAGCCCCAGCATTTT. The gene calls are TRBV7-8 and TRBJ1-5; D is unclear. The CDR3 is made up of 18 amino acids. Trimming removed 5 bases at V and 0 bases at J, with 20 bases between. The germline gives CDR1 SGHVS, CDR2 FQNEAQ.

This clone was observed a few times. The V gene is TRBV7-3, the J gene TRBJ2-3, with D possibly being TRBD2 (5 bases). Germline V gives CDR1 SGHTA, CDR2 FQGTGA. This CDR3 region has 14 residues. The V end lost 5 bases, the J end lost 0 bases, and 9 bases lay between the germline ends. CDR3 nucleotide sequence: TGTGCCAGCAGCAGACTATCTAGCACAGATACGCAGTATTTT. It translates to CASSRLSSTDTQYF.

The chain combines TRBV30 with TRBJ2-7; TRBD2 matches 8 bases. The V and J ends lost 3 bases and 8 bases, in that order; junction bases with no gene match: 9. The CDR3 totals 13 residues. Germline CDR1 reads GTSNPN; CDR2 reads SVGIG (reference sequence). CDR3 protein: CAWSLEREYQQYF. CDR3 nucleotide sequence: TGTGCCTGGAGCCTTGAGCGGGAGTATCAGCAGTACTTC.

The chain joins TRBV20-1 to TRBJ2-1, with 11 bases aligning to TRBD2. V trimming: 5 bases; J trimming: 12 bases; junction bases outside the gene matches: 3. The germline gives CDR1 DFQATT, CDR2 SNEGSKA (reference sequence). This CDR3 is built from 11 residues. This chain's CDR3 is CSAYLAGGQFF. DNA of the CDR3: TGCAGTGCTTATCTAGCGGGAGGGCAGTTCTTC.

The rearrangement joins TRBV24-1 to TRBJ2-5, with 10 bases identical to TRBD2. Per germline, CDR1 KGHDR and CDR2 SFDVKD. The CDR3 is made up of 16 amino acids. The junction had 8 bases not matched to a gene; V was cut back by 3 bases and J by 5 bases. CDR3 sequence: CATSDNLAGVQETQYF. The CDR3, as DNA: TGTGCCACCAGTGATAATCTAGCGGGAGTTCAGGAGACCCAGTACTTC.

The V gene is TRBV5-1, the J gene TRBJ1-5; 8 bases agree with TRBD1. The germline CDR1 and CDR2 sequences are SGHRS and YFSETQ. This CDR3 is built from 17 residues. The ends lost 1 base at V and 1 base at J; junction bases unmatched: 7. CDR3 protein: CASSLWDRTVSNQPQHF. The CDR3 DNA reads TGCGCCAGCAGCTTGTGGGACAGGACAGTCAGCAATCAGCCCCAGCATTTT.

The chain recombines TRBV5-1 with TRBJ2-2; 7 bases are a match to TRBD1. Germline CDR1 is SGHRS and CDR2 is YFSETQ. The CDR3 runs 16 residues. The junction had 10 bases not matched to a gene; V was cut back by 4 bases and J by 4 bases. DNA for the CDR3: TGCGCCAGCAGCCCAGGGACAGTTTGGGGCACCGGGGAGCTGTTTTTT. Protein sequence: CASSPGTVWGTGELFF.

The chain is built from TRBV4-3 and TRBJ1-1; D possibly corresponds to TRBD1 (5 bases). Germline V gives CDR1 LGHNA, CDR2 YSLEER. This CDR3 contains 15 residues. Trimming cost V 2 bases and J 1 base, with 11 bases left between them. As DNA, the CDR3 is TGCGCCAGCAGCCAACAACCGACAGAGAACACTGAAGCTTTCTTT. Translating gives CASSQQPTENTEAFF.

The rearrangement joins TRBV9 to TRBJ2-1; the match to TRBD2 covers 9 bases. The CDR3 covers 16 residues. The trim removed 1 base at V and 3 bases at J, leaving 5 bases unmatched. Per germline, CDR1 SGDLS and CDR2 YYNGEE. CDR3 in amino acids: CASSVRLADFYNEQFF. DNA of the CDR3: TGTGCCAGCAGCGTACGACTAGCGGATTTCTACAATGAGCAGTTCTTC.

V usage is TRBV11-3 and J usage is TRBJ2-5; 10 bases are a match to TRBD2. Germline V gene data show CDR1 as SGHNT and CDR2 as YENEEA. J lost 5 bases, V lost 4 bases, and 10 bases had no gene match. The CDR3 extends over 16 amino acids. In DNA, the CDR3 is TGTGCCAGCAGCTCGAGCGGGAGGGCCGGATCGGAGACCCAGTACTTC. It specifies CASSSSGRAGSETQYF.

The V gene is TRBV30, the J gene TRBJ1-4, with D possibly matching TRBD1 (5 bases). Germline V CDR1 and CDR2: GTSNPN, SVGIG (reference sequence). V was pared by 0 bases and J by 8 bases, with 13 bases between. The CDR3 is 14 amino acids. The CDR3 nucleotides are TGTGCCTGGAGTGTACGGGGGGTAGGGGAAAAACTGTTTTTT. This gives the protein CAWSVRGVGEKLFF.

The V and J genes are TRBV7-9 and TRBJ1-4; 8 nucleotides match TRBD1. Germline V lookup: CDR1 SEHNR, CDR2 FQNEAQ (reference sequence). This CDR3 is built from 15 residues. With 5 bases clipped from V and 1 base from J, the junction kept 3 bases outside the gene matches. CDR3 residues: CASSPGQGTNEKLFF. The DNA for the CDR3 is TGTGCCAGCAGCCCCGGACAGGGAACTAATGAAAAACTGTTTTTT.

V and J are TRBV9 and TRBJ1-1; 7 nucleotides align to TRBD1. There are 15 residues in the CDR3. V trimming: 3 bases; J trimming: 0 bases; junction bases outside the gene matches: 5. The V gene's germline CDR1 is SGDLS and CDR2 YYNGEE. The CDR3 loop is CASSERQGMNTEAFF. CDR3 nucleotides: TGTGCCAGCAGCGAGAGACAGGGCATGAACACTGAAGCTTTCTTT.

This chain connects TRBV19 to TRBJ2-1, with TRBD2 matching 10 bases. Per the germline V gene, CDR1 is LNHDA and CDR2 is SQIVND (reference sequence). Trimming removed 2 bases from V and 0 bases from J; junction bases left unmatched: 10. This CDR3 has 19 residues. The CDR3 sequence: CASSIPSGRERSSYNEQFF. Here the CDR3 DNA reads TGTGCCAGTAGTATACCGAGCGGGAGGGAGCGTAGCTCCTACAATGAGCAGTTCTTC.

The chain employs TRBV7-3 and TRBJ2-2; a possible D gene is TRBD1 (6 bases). The CDR3 is made up of 17 amino acids. CDR1 is SGHTA, CDR2 FQGTGA, per germline. Trimming took 0 bases from V and 7 from J, leaving 18 bases between them. This chain's CDR3 is CASSLTPRDTAGGELFF. In nucleotides, the CDR3 is TGTGCCAGCAGCTTAACTCCCAGGGACACCGCGGGCGGGGAGCTGTTTTTT. The full variable domain, with the rest looked up from reference TRBV7-3 and TRBJ2-2, is GAGVSQTPSNKVTEKGKYVELRCDPISGHTALYWYRQSLGQGPEFLIYFQGTGAADDSGLPNDRFFAVRPEGSVSTLKIQRTERGDSAVYLCASSLTPRDTAGGELFFGEGSRLTVL.

A word on this clone: Other DNA variants within this sample encode the same CDR3. CDR3 in amino acids: CASSPTGDSGNTIYF. The CDR3 DNA reads TGTGCCAGCTCACCCACAGGGGATTCTGGAAACACCATATATTTT. The rearrangement links TRBV18 to TRBJ1-3, with 7 nucleotides matching TRBD1. Germline CDR1 KGHSH, CDR2 LQKENI. The CDR3 contains 15 residues. The V and J ends lost 3 bases and 1 base, in that order; junction bases with no gene match: 3. Looking up the rest from reference TRBV18 and TRBJ1-3 gives the full variable domain: NAGVMQNPRHLVRRRGQEARLRCSPMKGHSHVYWYRQLPEEGLKFMVYLQKENIIDESGMPKERFSAEFPKEGPSILRIQQVVRGDSAAYFCASSPTGDSGNTIYFGEGSWLTVV.

By share of the sample, this clone is medium-sized. The chain is built from TRBV7-8 and TRBJ1-1; 9 bases map to TRBD1. The CDR3 extends over 12 amino acids. V was clipped by 5 bases and J by 10 bases; unmatched bases: 5. Germline lookup yields CDR1 SGHVS and CDR2 FQNEAQ. The CDR3 DNA reads as TGTGCCAGCAGCCGGGACAGGGATGGAGCTTTCTTT. Amino acids: CASSRDRDGAFF. The full variable domain, completed using reference TRBV7-8 and TRBJ1-1, is GAGVSQSPRYKVAKRGQDVALRCDPISGHVSLFWYQQALGQGPEFLTYFQNEAQLDKSGLPSDRFFAERPEGSVSTLKIQRTQQEDSAVYLCASSRDRDGAFFGQGTRLTVV.

The chain couples TRBV12-3 or TRBV12-4 to TRBJ2-1; no clear D gene. V was shortened by 1 base and J by 7 bases, with 8 bases between the two germline ends. This CDR3 has 13 amino acids. The CDR3 DNA reads TGTGCCAGCAGTTTAGATGGCCCGAATGAGCAGTTCTTC. Amino acids: CASSLDGPNEQFF.